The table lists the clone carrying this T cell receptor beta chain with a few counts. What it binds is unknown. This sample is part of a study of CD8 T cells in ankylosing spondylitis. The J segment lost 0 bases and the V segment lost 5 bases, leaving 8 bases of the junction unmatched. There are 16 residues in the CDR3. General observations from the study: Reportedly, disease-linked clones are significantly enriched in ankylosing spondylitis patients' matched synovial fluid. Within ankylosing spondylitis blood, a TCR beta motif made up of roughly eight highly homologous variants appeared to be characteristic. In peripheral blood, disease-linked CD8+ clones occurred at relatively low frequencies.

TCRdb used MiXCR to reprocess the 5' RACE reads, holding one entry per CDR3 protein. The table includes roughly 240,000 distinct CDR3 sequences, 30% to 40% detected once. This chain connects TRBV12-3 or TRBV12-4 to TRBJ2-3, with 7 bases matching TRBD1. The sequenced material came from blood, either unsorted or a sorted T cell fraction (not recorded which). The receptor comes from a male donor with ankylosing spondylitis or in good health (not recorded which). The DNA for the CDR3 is TGTGCCAGCAGTCCAGGGAACAGGGGTAGCACAGATACGCAGTATTTT. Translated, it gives CASSPGNRGSTDTQYF.